This TCR beta chain was identified during a study of T-cell reconstitution after alpha-beta-depleted transplantation in children. A TCRbeta library incorporating unique molecular identifiers was prepared. One entry per CDR3 protein, called by TCRdb with MiXCR from the PCR reads. Of a few hundred thousand distinct CDR3 sequences in the sample, roughly 13% were seen once. CDR1 is SGHRS and CDR2 is YFSETQ in the germline V gene. Trimming left V 2 bases short and J 2 bases short, with 10 bases between. The CDR3 has 14 residues. This clonotype was seen ten or more times. The source was PBMCs, collected from the stem cell graft. V and J are TRBV5-1 and TRBJ1-1; D is unresolved. This sequence was found in a human donor who donated a stem cell graft to a child with Fanconi anemia. CDR3 bases: TGCGCCAGCAGCTTTGAAGGAGCCAACACTGAAGCTTTCTTT. The encoded protein is CASSFEGANTEAFF.